This T cell receptor beta chain derives from a study of blood T cell repertoires in COVID-19. V shed 6 bases and J shed 10 bases, with 13 bases lying between them. The CDR3 totals 13 residues. Per the germline V gene, CDR1 is MDHEN and CDR2 is SYDVKM. Sequencing used immunoSEQ multiplex PCR; TCRdb keeps in-frame clones, though not all of them. The sample lists 75,000 to 90,000 clones, less than 95% occurring once. The source of this sequence is a young man with COVID-19, enrolled during active disease. The chain links TRBV28 to TRBJ1-6, with a weak D call TRBD1 (6 bases). Sequences were obtained from peripheral blood. CDR3 nucleotide sequence: TGTGCCAGCAGCCCGGAGGACAGATCACCCCTCCACTTT. Protein: CASSPEDRSPLHF.